A single T cell receptor beta chain is shown here with its context. The antigen remains undetermined. Mismatch with germline at one junction end may stem from a read error. This sample stems from a study of T cell repertoires in cytomegalovirus infection. The study's findings and limits: HLA-C-restricted CMV clonotypes gave the most frequent clonotype in two of eight donors. The study identified carriers of CMV plus the relevant HLA from cumulative public TCR beta family frequency.

TCRdb re-analysed the reads in MiXCR, keeping a single row per CDR3 protein. The top ten hold less than 45% of the sample, which has roughly 120,000 distinct CDR3 sequences, 30% seen once. The source material was CD8+ T cells from cultured PBMCs, sampled from culture after CMV antigen stimulation. This TCR came from a human donor in good health (CMV status not recorded). Some clones in this sample may be carry-over from other donors' samples.

The CDR3 sequence is CASGLDRDTQYF. DNA for the CDR3: TGCGCCAGCGGCTTGGACCGAGATACGCAGTATTTT. V usage is TRBV5-1 and J usage is TRBJ2-3; D is uncertain. Germline CDR1 is SGHRS and CDR2 is YFSETQ. The CDR3 is 12 residues long.